Sequencing of this TCR beta chain was carried out in a study of human T cells and chemical hapten exposure. Attachment of unique molecular identifiers to individual cDNA molecules was performed in the library. TCRdb reprocessed the RACE reads with MiXCR, giving one entry per CDR3 protein. The repertoire holds tens of thousands of distinct CDR3 sequences, with about a tenth as singletons. Time point denoted: patch test 2, 6 weeks after DPC sensitization. As for treatment: therapeutic diphenylcyclopropenone sensitization with weekly scalp DPC. The ends were cut back, 8 bases at V and 0 bases at J, with 11 bases in the middle. Germline-derived CDR1 and CDR2 are MNHEY and SVGAGI. The CDR3 is 14 residues long.

The chain links TRBV6-5 to TRBJ1-3; D remains ambiguous. This receptor was identified in a woman aged 45 to 65 with alopecia areata. Some clones in this sample may be carry-over from other donors' samples. The sequencing here drew on whole blood, taken in connection with sensitization to the hapten diphenylcyclopropenone (DPC). The CDR3 reads CASYLPGSGNTIYF. CDR3 DNA: TGTGCCAGCTATCTGCCTGGCTCTGGAAACACCATATATTTT.